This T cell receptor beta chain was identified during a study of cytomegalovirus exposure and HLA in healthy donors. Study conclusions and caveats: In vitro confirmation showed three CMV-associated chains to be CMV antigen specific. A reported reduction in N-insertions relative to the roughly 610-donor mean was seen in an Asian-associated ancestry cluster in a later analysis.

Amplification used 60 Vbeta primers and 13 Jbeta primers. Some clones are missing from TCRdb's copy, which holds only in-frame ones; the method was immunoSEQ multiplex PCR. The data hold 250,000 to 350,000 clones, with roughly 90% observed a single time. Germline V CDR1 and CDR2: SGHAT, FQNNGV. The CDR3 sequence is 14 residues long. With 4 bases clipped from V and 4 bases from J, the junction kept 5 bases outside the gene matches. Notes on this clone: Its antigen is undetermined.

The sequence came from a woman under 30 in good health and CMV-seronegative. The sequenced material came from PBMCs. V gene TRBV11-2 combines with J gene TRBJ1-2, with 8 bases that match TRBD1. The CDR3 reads CASSSQGVGYGYTF. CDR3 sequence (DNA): TGTGCCAGCAGCTCACAGGGGGTAGGCTATGGCTACACCTTC.